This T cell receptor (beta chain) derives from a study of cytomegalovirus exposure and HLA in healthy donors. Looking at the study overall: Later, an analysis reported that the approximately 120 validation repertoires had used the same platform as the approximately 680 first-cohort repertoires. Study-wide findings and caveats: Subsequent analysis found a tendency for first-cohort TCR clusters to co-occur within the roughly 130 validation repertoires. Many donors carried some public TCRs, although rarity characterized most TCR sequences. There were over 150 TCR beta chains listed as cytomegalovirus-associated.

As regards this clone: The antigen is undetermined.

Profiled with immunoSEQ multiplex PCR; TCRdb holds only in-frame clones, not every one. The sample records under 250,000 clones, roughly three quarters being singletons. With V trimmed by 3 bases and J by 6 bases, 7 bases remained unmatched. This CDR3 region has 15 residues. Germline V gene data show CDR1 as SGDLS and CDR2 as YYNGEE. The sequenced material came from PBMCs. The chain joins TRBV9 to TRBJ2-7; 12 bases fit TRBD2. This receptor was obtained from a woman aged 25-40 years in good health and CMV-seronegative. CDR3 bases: TGTGCCAGCAGCGCCCGGACTAGCGGGATGAGCGAGCAGTACTTC. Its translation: CASSARTSGMSEQYF.